This TCR beta chain was sequenced during a study of identical twins. Broader study findings: For out-of-frame alpha sequences shared by twins, low generation probability was in excess. Invariant MAIT and iNKT cells could partly confound zero-insertion analyses. Excess twin sharing in beta out-of-frame sequences was weaker. Abundant beta clonotypes from cord blood bore fewer insertions; memory repertoires lacked this pattern.

Notes on this clonotype: As yet, its antigen is unknown.

Germline loops: CDR1 LGHDT, CDR2 YNNKEL (reference sequence). V shed 9 bases and J 1 base; nucleotides not matched to a gene: 10. CDR3 length: 16 amino acids. Each CDR3 protein gets one entry after TCRdb re-called the 5' RACE reads with MiXCR. The repertoire has 250,000 to 300,000 distinct CDR3 sequences, roughly 9.8% of them found once; the top ten carry roughly 7%. The same sample was also used in a study of yellow fever vaccine responses in identical twins.

V gene TRBV3-1 combines with J gene TRBJ2-3, with TRBD2 matching over 10 bases. This receptor was obtained from a woman aged 18-30 years in good health. What was sequenced was CD8+ T cells sorted from blood. CDR3 nucleotides: TGTGCCAGTTCAAGGGCTAGCGGGGGACGCACAGATACGCAGTATTTT. Its translation is CASSRASGGRTDTQYF.